The 31 T cell receptor beta chains below were found in one sample sequenced in a study of T cells in Graves' hyperthyroidism and ophthalmopathy. Amplified regions were TCR beta CDR3 sequences from RNA transcripts. First-round RT-PCR targeting the TCR CDR3 was performed with the HTBI primer set. Via MiXCR, TCRdb re-called the multiplex PCR reads, giving one row per CDR3 protein. Among under 650,000 distinct CDR3 sequences listed, 16% were seen once. Sequenced input: blood. The receptors originated from a woman in her twenties or thirties with Graves' hyperthyroidism.

CDR3 loop: CASSRRDRVEQYF. DNA for the CDR3: TGTGCCAGTAGTAGGAGAGACAGGGTCGAGCAGTACTTC. This chain joins TRBV19 and TRBJ2-7; 7 nucleotides agree with TRBD1. Per the germline V gene, CDR1 is LNHDA and CDR2 is SQIVND (reference sequence). The V and J ends lost 4 bases and 6 bases, in that order; junction bases with no gene match: 6. This CDR3 region has 13 residues.

The rearrangement links TRBV3-1 to TRBJ2-7; 10 bases are shared with TRBD1. V lost 0 bases, J lost 7 bases, and 6 bases stayed unmatched. The CDR3 spans 15 residues. Looked up from germline, CDR1 is LGHDT and CDR2 is YNNKEL (reference sequence). The CDR3 DNA reads as TGTGCCAGCAGCCAAGACTACGACAGGGGGCGTGAGCAGTACTTC. Translated, it gives CASSQDYDRGREQYF.

Ten or more counts support this clonotype. This chain links TRBV28 with TRBJ2-1; 10 bases fit TRBD2. This CDR3 has 16 residues. The V and J ends lost 6 bases and 0 bases, in that order; junction bases with no gene match: 5. The germline V gene has CDR1 MDHEN and CDR2 SYDVKM. This CDR3 is CASRTTSGISYNEQFF. Written as DNA, the CDR3 is TGTGCCAGCAGGACCACTAGCGGGATCTCCTACAATGAGCAGTTCTTC.

This clonotype has at least ten counts. The gene calls are TRBV18 and TRBJ2-3, with a possible D match to TRBD1 (5 bases). The germline CDR1 and CDR2 sequences are KGHSH and LQKENI. This CDR3 comprises 14 residues. The V and J ends lost 3 bases and 1 base respectively, with 8 bases between them. CDR3 residues: CASSPDSGTDTQYF. CDR3 sequence (DNA): TGTGCCAGCTCACCTGACAGCGGCACAGATACGCAGTATTTT.

This clonotype showed up many times. The rearrangement links TRBV28 to TRBJ2-7, with 12 positions matching TRBD2. The germline CDR1 and CDR2 sequences are MDHEN and SYDVKM. V shed 3 bases and J 6 bases; nucleotides not matched to a gene: 12. The CDR3 consists of 17 residues. CDR3 DNA sequence: TGTGCCAGCAGTTTGGTACTAGCGGGAGGTCTGGGCAGCGAGCAGTACTTC. The encoded protein is CASSLVLAGGLGSEQYF.

This clonotype was counted at least ten times. This chain uses TRBV28 with TRBJ2-1; 7 positions agree with TRBD2. The V segment lost 6 bases and the J segment 3 bases; nucleotides outside the gene matches: 8. Germline CDR1 and CDR2: MDHEN and SYDVKM. This CDR3 contains 15 residues. The CDR3 sequence: CASSAWGGRYNEQFF. Written as DNA, the CDR3 is TGTGCCAGCAGCGCCTGGGGGGGTCGCTACAATGAGCAGTTCTTC.

About this clonotype itself: This may stem from a read error, because a much larger clone lies one nucleotide away. V is TRBV6-1 and J is TRBJ1-2, with 9 bases matching TRBD1. With V trimmed by 5 bases and J by 4 bases, 11 bases remained unmatched. The CDR3 covers 16 residues. CDR1 is MNHNS, CDR2 SASEGT, per germline. DNA for the CDR3: TGTGCCAGCAGTCCGGGACAGGGACTCGGGGCCTATGGCTACACCTTC. Translated, it gives CASSPGQGLGAYGYTF.

The V call is TRBV11-1, the J call TRBJ2-1; maybe TRBD2 (5 bases). There are 14 residues in the CDR3. Between the trimmed V and J ends, which lost 3 bases and 7 bases, there was a span of 13 bases. Germline-derived CDR1 and CDR2 are SGHAT and FQDESV (reference sequence). CDR3 in amino acids: CASSLVLAKNEQFF. Written as DNA, the CDR3 is TGTGCCAGCAGCTTGGTGTTAGCGAAGAATGAGCAGTTCTTC. Combining the CDR3 with reference TRBV11-1 and TRBJ2-1 gives the whole variable domain EAEVAQSPRYKITEKSQAVAFWCDPISGHATLYWYRQILGQGPELLVQFQDESVVDDSQLPKDRFSAERLKGVDSTLKIQPAELGDSAMYLCASSLVLAKNEQFFGPGTRLTVL.

This clonotype was detected only a few times. The rearrangement links TRBV20-1 to TRBJ2-1; D perhaps matches TRBD2 (6 bases). Germline V gene data show CDR1 as DFQATT and CDR2 as SNEGSKA (reference sequence). The CDR3 has 16 residues. The V and J ends lost 1 base and 0 bases respectively, with 13 bases between them. CDR3: CSARAPSESSYNEQFF. CDR3 DNA: TGCAGTGCTAGAGCTCCTAGCGAGAGCTCCTACAATGAGCAGTTCTTC.

The chain links TRBV7-9 to TRBJ2-1; D perhaps matches TRBD2 (5 bases). Germline V lookup: CDR1 SEHNR, CDR2 FQNEAQ (reference sequence). The CDR3 has 12 amino acids. Trimming cost V 5 bases and J 8 bases, with 10 bases left between them. The CDR3 DNA reads as TGTGCCAGCAGCGCCGGGGTCGATGAGCAGTTCTTC. Translating gives CASSAGVDEQFF.

V is TRBV28 and J is TRBJ2-2, with TRBD1 matching 10 bases. Germline V CDR1 and CDR2: MDHEN, SYDVKM. Trimming took 3 bases from V and 4 from J; bases not matched to a gene: 17. The CDR3 covers 20 residues. CDR3 sequence: CASSLSYGGTGQGITGELFF. DNA of the CDR3: TGTGCCAGCAGTTTGTCTTATGGGGGAACGGGACAGGGGATCACCGGGGAGCTGTTTTTT.

This clonotype was counted between two and nine times. The chain links TRBV7-2 to TRBJ2-3; 12 bases line up with TRBD2. The V gene end was trimmed by 4 bases and the J gene end by 8 bases; junction bases not matched to a gene: 25. This CDR3 comprises 21 residues. The V gene's germline CDR1 is SGHTA and CDR2 FQGNSA. CDR3 loop: CASSSEYLAGGPIYPPGTQYF. In DNA form, the CDR3 reads TGTGCCAGCAGCTCCGAGTACCTAGCGGGAGGGCCAATCTACCCTCCAGGTACGCAGTATTTT.

This clonotype was seen more than once but under ten times. The rearrangement uses TRBV19 and TRBJ1-2, with D perhaps matching TRBD1 (5 bases). The CDR3 spans 16 residues. Looked up from germline, CDR1 is LNHDA and CDR2 is SQIVND (reference sequence). V was trimmed by 0 bases and J by 7 bases, leaving 18 bases between them. CDR3 in DNA: TGTGCCAGTAGTATAGATCTGGTGGGAGGGGCCGGTGGCTACACCTTC. As protein: CASSIDLVGGAGGYTF. The whole variable domain, filled in from reference TRBV19 and TRBJ1-2, reads DGGITQSPKYLFRKEGQNVTLSCEQNLNHDAMYWYRQDPGQGLRLIYYSQIVNDFQKGDIAEGYSVSREKKESFPLTVTSAQKNPTAFYLCASSIDLVGGAGGYTFGSGTRLTVV.

V and J are TRBV19 and TRBJ2-1; TRBD1 might be the D (5 bases). V shed 3 bases and J shed 7 bases, with 7 bases lying between them. CDR1 and CDR2 from the germline V gene are LNHDA and SQIVND (reference sequence). The CDR3 totals 12 residues. In DNA, the CDR3 is TGTGCCAGTAGTATGGCAGGGAATGAGCAGTTCTTC. It translates to CASSMAGNEQFF.

This chain joins TRBV27 and TRBJ2-5, with 7 positions matching TRBD2. The length of the CDR3 is 17 residues. The ends lost 5 bases at V and 1 base at J; junction bases unmatched: 13. Per the germline V gene, CDR1 is MNHEY and CDR2 is SMNVEV (reference sequence). The CDR3 coding sequence is TGTGCCAGCAGTCCTCCTAGAGGGAGGGAGCTCCAAGAGACCCAGTACTTC. This sequence encodes CASSPPRGRELQETQYF.

The V call is TRBV9, the J call TRBJ2-7; 14 nucleotides match TRBD2. CDR1 and CDR2 from the germline V gene are SGDLS and YYNGEE. The CDR3 loop spans 15 amino acids. V trimming: 3 bases; J trimming: 4 bases; junction bases outside the gene matches: 3. CDR3 bases: TGTGCCAGCAGCGAGGGACTAGCGGGAGAGTACGAGCAGTACTTC. This sequence encodes CASSEGLAGEYEQYF.

This clonotype was seen many times. The chain carries TRBV5-1 and TRBJ1-1; D perhaps matches TRBD1 (5 bases). Trimming cost V 3 bases and J 3 bases, with 12 bases left between them. The CDR3 is 14 amino acids. Germline CDR1 SGHRS, CDR2 YFSETQ. The CDR3 here is CASSSDKPYTEAFF. The CDR3 DNA sequence: TGCGCCAGCAGCTCGGACAAACCCTACACTGAAGCTTTCTTT.

As regards this clonotype: Being one base from a much bigger clone, this may be a read error. The chain recombines TRBV6-1 with TRBJ1-1; D ambiguous. CDR3 size: 12 residues. Looked up from germline, CDR1 is MNHNS and CDR2 is SASEGT. This CDR3 is CASGEWQSEAFF. DNA of the CDR3: TGTGCCAGCGGTGAATGGCAGTCTGAAGCTTTCTTT.

There are many counts of this clonotype. This CDR3 is CASSQGRGDGYTF. CDR3 nucleotide sequence: TGTGCCAGCAGCCAAGGAAGAGGGGATGGCTACACCTTC. This sequence joins TRBV12-3 or TRBV12-4 and TRBJ1-2, with a tentative D call TRBD1 (5 bases). The ends were cut back, 6 bases at V and 6 bases at J, with 14 bases in the middle. This CDR3 is 13 amino acids long.

This clonotype was detected ten times or more. The DNA of the CDR3 is TGTGCCAGCAGTTCAATGGGGACAGGGCCTCTGGAGCAGTACTTC. Protein sequence: CASSSMGTGPLEQYF. The chain carries TRBV12-3 or TRBV12-4 and TRBJ2-7; 9 bases are shared with TRBD1. V shed 4 bases and J 7 bases; nucleotides not matched to a gene: 11. This CDR3 is 15 amino acids long.

The rearrangement joins TRBV20-1 to TRBJ2-3, with a weak D call TRBD2 (5 bases). The length of the CDR3 is 15 residues. V was shortened by 4 bases and J by 7 bases, with 21 bases between the two germline ends. Germline lookup yields CDR1 DFQATT and CDR2 SNEGSKA (reference sequence). The DNA of the CDR3 is TGCAGTGCTATAAAGGACTTCTCCTCCCTCTATACGCAGTATTTT. It translates to CSAIKDFSSLYTQYF.

This clonotype has more than one count but fewer than ten. V is TRBV5-5 and J is TRBJ2-2; D is unresolved. CDR3 length: 15 amino acids. Germline V gene lookup returns CDR1 SGHKS and CDR2 YYEKEE (reference sequence). Trimming left V 0 bases short and J 5 bases short, with 11 bases between. The CDR3 is CASSLEGSLTGELFF. CDR3 bases: TGTGCCAGCAGCTTGGAGGGTTCGTTGACCGGGGAGCTGTTTTTT. The full variable domain, its missing parts supplied by reference TRBV5-5 and TRBJ2-2, is DAGVTQSPTHLIKTRGQQVTLRCSPISGHKSVSWYQQVLGQGPQFIFQYYEKEERGRGNFPDRFSARQFPNYSSELNVNALLLGDSALYLCASSLEGSLTGELFFGEGSRLTVL.

This clonotype was observed at least ten times. The J gene is TRBJ2-3, the V gene TRBV14; D is ambiguous. The germline CDR1 and CDR2 sequences are SGHDN and FVKESK. V was cut by 4 bases and J by 2 bases, with 10 bases left in between. This CDR3 is 14 amino acids long. CDR3 region: CASSLSRHTDTQYF. CDR3 DNA: TGTGCCAGCAGCCTTAGCAGACACACAGATACGCAGTATTTT.

This rearrangement joins TRBV12-3 or TRBV12-4 to TRBJ2-1, with D possibly matching TRBD1 (6 bases). The CDR3 is 16 residues long. V dropped 3 bases and J dropped 2 bases, with 14 bases sitting between them. CDR3 amino acids: CASSFGEGGTYNEQFF. As DNA, the CDR3 is TGTGCCAGCAGTTTTGGGGAAGGGGGAACCTACAATGAGCAGTTCTTC.

This clonotype was recorded many times. This chain links TRBV7-3 with TRBJ2-1; 10 nucleotides match TRBD2. With 4 bases clipped from V and 4 bases from J, the junction kept 4 bases outside the gene matches. CDR3 size: 15 residues. Germline V gene data show CDR1 as SGHTA and CDR2 as FQGTGA. CDR3 in amino acids: CASSYLAGDYNEQFF. DNA of the CDR3: TGTGCCAGCAGCTACCTAGCGGGGGATTACAATGAGCAGTTCTTC.

This clonotype was seen at least ten times. The J gene is TRBJ2-7, the V gene TRBV29-1, with D perhaps matching TRBD1 or TRBD2 (5 bases each). Germline assignment: CDR1 SQVTM and CDR2 ANQGSEA. With 3 bases removed from V and 2 bases from J, the gap between germline ends came to 11 bases. This CDR3 is 13 amino acids long. The CDR3 nucleotides are TGCAGCGTTGAGGGGGACGGCCCCTACGAGCAGTACTTC. Translating it yields CSVEGDGPYEQYF.

This rearrangement joins TRBV7-9 to TRBJ2-1; 11 bases agree with TRBD2. Germline V CDR1 and CDR2: SEHNR, FQNEAQ (reference sequence). This CDR3 has 16 amino acids. Trimming cost V 5 bases and J 4 bases; bases outside gene matches: 7. CDR3 DNA: TGTGCCAGCAGCCCCCCGGGACTAGCGGAATACAATGAGCAGTTCTTC. Translating it yields CASSPPGLAEYNEQFF.

This clonotype was picked up a small number of times. This chain joins TRBV5-1 and TRBJ1-1; TRBD1 matches at 7 bases. The CDR3 length is 14 residues. CDR1 is SGHRS, CDR2 YFSETQ, per germline. V lost 1 base, J lost 6 bases, and 6 bases stayed unmatched. The CDR3 reads CASSLRQGGAEAFF. Here the CDR3 DNA reads TGCGCCAGCAGCTTGAGGCAGGGGGGTGCTGAAGCTTTCTTT.

The chain recombines TRBV5-6 with TRBJ2-1, with 14 nucleotides matching TRBD2. There are 18 residues in the CDR3. Germline assignment: CDR1 SGHDT and CDR2 YYEEEE. Unmatched junction bases numbered 13, after V lost 3 bases and J lost 8 bases. CDR3 coding DNA: TGTGCCAGCAGCTCCGCAACAGCAGGGACTAGCGGGAGTGATGAGCAGTTCTTC. It encodes CASSSATAGTSGSDEQFF.

This chain links TRBV11-2 with TRBJ2-7, with 10 bases that match TRBD1. The germline CDR1 and CDR2 sequences are SGHAT and FQNNGV. The V segment lost 4 bases and the J segment 3 bases; nucleotides outside the gene matches: 12. CDR3 size: 17 residues. The CDR3 DNA is TGTGCCAGCAGCTCAGAGAGCTCCGGGACAGGGGTCTACGAGCAGTACTTC. Its protein product is CASSSESSGTGVYEQYF.

This clonotype was observed at least ten times. This chain links TRBV28 with TRBJ1-5; D gene ambiguous. The germline V gene has CDR1 MDHEN and CDR2 SYDVKM. Trimming cost V 3 bases and J 5 bases, with 11 bases left between them. This CDR3 contains 14 residues. The CDR3 DNA sequence: TGTGCCAGCAGTTTTCGGGCTAACCATCAGCCCCAGCATTTT. This sequence encodes CASSFRANHQPQHF.